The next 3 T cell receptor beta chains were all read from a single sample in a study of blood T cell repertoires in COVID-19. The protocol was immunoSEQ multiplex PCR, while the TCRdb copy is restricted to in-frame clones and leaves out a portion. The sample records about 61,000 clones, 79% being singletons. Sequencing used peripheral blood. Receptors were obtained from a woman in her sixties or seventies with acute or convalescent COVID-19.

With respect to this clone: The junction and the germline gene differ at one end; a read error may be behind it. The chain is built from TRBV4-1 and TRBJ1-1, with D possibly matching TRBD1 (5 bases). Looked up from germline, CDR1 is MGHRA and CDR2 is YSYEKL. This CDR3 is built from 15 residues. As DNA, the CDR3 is TGCGCCCGCAGCCGAGGGGACGGGGGGGGCACTGAAGCTTTCTTT. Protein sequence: CARSRGDGGGTEAFF.

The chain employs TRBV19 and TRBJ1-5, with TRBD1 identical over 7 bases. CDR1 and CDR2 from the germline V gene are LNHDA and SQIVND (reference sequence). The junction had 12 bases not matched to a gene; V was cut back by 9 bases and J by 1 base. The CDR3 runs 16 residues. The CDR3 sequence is CASLGYSTGSNQPQHF. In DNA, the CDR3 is TGTGCCAGCCTAGGGTATTCGACAGGGAGCAATCAGCCCCAGCATTTT.

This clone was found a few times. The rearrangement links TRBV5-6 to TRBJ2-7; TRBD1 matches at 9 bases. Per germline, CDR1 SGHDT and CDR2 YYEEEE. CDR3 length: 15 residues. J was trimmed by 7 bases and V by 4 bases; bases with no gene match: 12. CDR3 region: CASSPAGTGMGEQYF. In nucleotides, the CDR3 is TGTGCCAGCAGCCCGGCCGGGACAGGGATGGGTGAGCAGTACTTC.